A selection of T cell receptor beta chains follows, all from one sample in a study of blood T cell repertoires in COVID-19. Measured with immunoSEQ multiplex PCR; TCRdb has only the in-frame clones, and not every one. The sample contains around 300,000 clones, about 87% of which appear only once. The specimen sequenced was PBMCs or T cells enriched from blood (not recorded which). These receptors all come from a woman aged 45 to 65 who had recovered from COVID-19. The CDR3 runs from the conserved cysteine through the conserved F or W. D genes are given only for firm matches. Clone size is given for some rows only: seen once, a few or many times, or a class if the clone is expanded.

j_call | v_call | clone_size | d_call | cdr3_aa | cdr3_nt
TRBJ1-5 | TRBV18 | NA | TRBD1 | CASSPTGGNQPQHF | TGTGCCAGCTCACCAACAGGGGGCAATCAGCCCCAGCATTTT
TRBJ1-5 | TRBV15 | once | NA | CATTEGQPQHF | TGTGCCACCACCGAGGGCCAGCCCCAGCATTTT
TRBJ2-5 | TRBV29-1 | NA | TRBD2 | CSVEILAAYQETQYF | TGCAGCGTTGAAATCCTAGCGGCGTACCAAGAGACCCAGTACTTC
TRBJ2-4 | TRBV11-2 | NA | NA | CASSLAGFGDIQYF | TGTGCCAGCAGCTTAGCCGGGTTCGGGGACATTCAGTACTTC
TRBJ2-1 | TRBV9 | NA | TRBD1 | CASSGGTGGNNEQFF | TGTGCCAGCAGCGGAGGGACAGGGGGTAACAATGAGCAGTTCTTC
TRBJ1-1 | TRBV7-2 | NA | NA | CASSLVSGRGNTEAFF | TGTGCCAGCAGCTTAGTTTCTGGGCGGGGGAACACTGAAGCTTTCTTT
TRBJ2-6 | TRBV6-5 | NA | TRBD1 | CASSYFRGPGANVLTF | TGTGCCAGCAGTTACTTCAGGGGGCCTGGGGCCAACGTCCTGACTTTC
TRBJ2-2 | TRBV6-2/TRBV6-3 | NA | TRBD2 | CASSYPGLAGGPGELFF | TGTGCCAGCAGTTACCCGGGCCTAGCGGGAGGGCCCGGGGAGCTGTTTTTT
TRBJ2-1 | TRBV5-1 | NA | TRBD2 | CASSLDVAGGYNEQFF | TGCGCCAGCAGCTTGGATGTAGCGGGAGGGTACAATGAGCAGTTCTTC
TRBJ1-1 | TRBV27 | NA | NA | CASSLSGTLPFNTEAFF | TGTGCCAGCAGTTTATCCGGGACATTACCCTTCAACACTGAAGCTTTCTTT
TRBJ1-6 | TRBV7-2 | NA | NA | CASSTRGINSPLHF | TGTGCCAGCAGCACCCGGGGGATTAATTCACCCCTCCACTTT
TRBJ2-7 | TRBV11-2 | NA | NA | CASSFHRAEQYF | TGTGCCAGCAGCTTTCACAGGGCCGAGCAGTACTTC
TRBJ1-1 | TRBV5-5 | few | NA | CASSRGSNTEAFF | TGTGCCAGCAGCCGGGGTTCGAACACTGAAGCTTTCTTT
TRBJ1-5 | TRBV28 | few | NA | CASSLFGGGNQPQHF | TGTGCCAGCAGTTTATTCGGGGGGGGCAATCAGCCCCAGCATTTT
TRBJ2-7 | TRBV28 | NA | NA | CASSLSSAEQYF | TGTGCCAGCAGTTTGAGTTCCGCGGAGCAGTACTTC
TRBJ1-2 | TRBV28 | NA | TRBD1 | CASSLGGYLYGYTF | TGTGCCAGCAGCCTAGGGGGCTACCTCTATGGCTACACCTTC
TRBJ2-1 | TRBV25-1 | NA | TRBD2 | CASSEPAGLYNEQFF | TGTGCCAGCAGTGAACCAGCGGGATTGTACAATGAGCAGTTCTTC
TRBJ1-5 | TRBV27 | NA | NA | CASSLYADSPNQPQHF | TGTGCCAGCAGTTTATACGCGGACAGCCCCAATCAGCCCCAGCATTTT
TRBJ1-2 | TRBV4-1 | NA | NA | CASSPADSFLYTF | TGCGCCAGCAGCCCCGCAGACAGTTTTCTCTACACCTTC
TRBJ1-2 | TRBV9 | NA | NA | CASSPGIEPYGYTF | TGTGCCAGCAGCCCGGGGATCGAACCGTATGGCTACACCTTC
TRBJ2-7 | TRBV30 | NA | NA | CAHRDSYEQYF | TGTGCCCACAGGGACTCCTACGAGCAGTACTTC
TRBJ1-5 | TRBV2 | NA | TRBD1 | CASKGQALQPQHF | TGTGCCAGCAAGGGACAGGCTTTACAGCCCCAGCATTTT
TRBJ2-1 | TRBV28 | NA | TRBD2 | CASSPVTSGRRNEQFF | TGTGCCAGCAGTCCTGTGACTAGCGGGAGGAGGAATGAGCAGTTCTTC
TRBJ2-1 | TRBV28 | NA | TRBD2 | CASSPREGAVYNEQFF | TGTGCCAGCAGTCCGCGGGAGGGGGCGGTATACAATGAGCAGTTCTTC
TRBJ2-2 | TRBV6-5 | NA | NA | CASSYEKTGELFF | TGTGCCAGCAGCTACGAGAAAACCGGGGAGCTGTTTTTT
TRBJ2-6 | TRBV9 | once | TRBD2 | CASSVSGTSSGANVLTF | TGTGCCAGCAGCGTTAGCGGGACGAGCTCTGGGGCCAACGTCCTGACTTTC
TRBJ2-1 | TRBV19 | NA | TRBD2 | CASSSGLALNEQFF | TGTGCCAGTAGTTCAGGACTAGCCCTCAATGAGCAGTTCTTC
TRBJ1-1 | TRBV28 | NA | TRBD1 | CASSATGGNFPFF | TGTGCCAGCAGTGCGACAGGGGGCAATTTTCCTTTCTTT
TRBJ2-4 | TRBV5-4 | once | TRBD1 | CASSILTGGENIQYF | TGTGCCAGCAGCATACTCACAGGGGGCGAAAACATTCAGTACTTC
TRBJ2-1 | TRBV27 | NA | NA | CASSFRERYNEQFF | TGTGCCAGCAGTTTTCGGGAGAGATACAATGAGCAGTTCTTC
TRBJ2-2 | TRBV9 | few | NA | CASSAHVGSNTGELFF | TGTGCCAGCAGCGCCCACGTGGGGAGCAACACCGGGGAGCTGTTTTTT
TRBJ2-1 | TRBV5-1 | NA | TRBD2 | CASSSAGTRNNEQFF | TGCGCCAGCAGCTCGGCAGGGACTAGGAACAATGAGCAGTTCTTC
TRBJ2-1 | TRBV11-2 | NA | NA | CASSSTHYEQFF | TGTGCCAGCAGCTCGACTCACTATGAGCAGTTCTTC
TRBJ2-7 | TRBV2 | NA | TRBD1 | CASSEGQAVLEQYF | TGTGCCAGCAGTGAGGGACAGGCCGTACTGGAGCAGTACTTC
TRBJ2-6 | TRBV7-9 | NA | TRBD1 | CASSQAQSRGLSGANVLTF | TGTGCCAGCAGCCAGGCTCAATCAAGGGGGCTGTCTGGGGCCAACGTCCTGACTTTC
TRBJ2-1 | TRBV7-2 | once | TRBD2 | CASSLALAGGYEQFF | TGTGCCAGCAGCTTAGCACTAGCGGGAGGGTATGAGCAGTTCTTC
TRBJ1-5 | TRBV7-2 | NA | TRBD1 | CASSFDRGGNQPQHF | TGTGCCAGCAGCTTTGACAGGGGAGGCAATCAGCCCCAGCATTTT
TRBJ2-2 | TRBV7-3 | NA | NA | CASRNGGPTGELFF | TGTGCCAGCAGGAACGGAGGGCCCACCGGGGAGCTGTTTTTT
TRBJ1-4 | TRBV3-1/TRBV3-2 | NA | NA | CASAPARTNEKLFF | TGTGCCAGCGCTCCGGCGAGGACTAATGAAAAACTGTTTTTT
TRBJ1-2 | TRBV28 | NA | NA | CASSVTGADYGYTF | TGTGCCAGCAGTGTAACCGGAGCAGACTATGGCTACACCTTC
TRBJ1-6 | TRBV30 | NA | TRBD1 | CAWSLTGGYNSPLHF | TGTGCCTGGAGTCTAACAGGGGGTTATAATTCACCCCTCCACTTT
TRBJ1-2 | TRBV4-3 | NA | TRBD1 | CASSRDRGDGYTF | TGCGCCAGCAGCCGGGACAGGGGGGACGGCTACACCTTC
TRBJ1-5 | TRBV4-2 | NA | NA | CASSQGGNSNQPQHF | TGTGCCAGCAGCCAAGGCGGTAATAGCAATCAGCCCCAGCATTTT
TRBJ2-2 | TRBV4-1 | NA | TRBD2 | CASSQAPGLAGVSGELFF | TGCGCCAGCAGCCAGGCACCGGGACTAGCGGGAGTTTCCGGGGAGCTGTTTTTT